Presented here are 30 T cell receptor beta chains from one specimen sequenced in a study of post-analysis software for immune sequencing data (dated by TCRdb to the mid-2010s). Beyond this particular receptor, the publication reports: About 5 TRBV segments, including TRBV5-6, TRBV5-1 and TRBV20-1, were significantly more frequent in patients than controls.

Library preparation was by PCR. Reads for this sample came from an Illumina HiSeq 2500. To reduce PCR and sequencing biases, unique molecular identifiers were incorporated into the TCR beta cDNA libraries. The raw public reads went through TCRdb reprocessing: fastp at Q25, MiXCR clone calling, in-frame beta chains kept. Rows matching on CDR3 protein sequence are summarized as one entry with the most common DNA and genes. This sample lists roughly 620,000 distinct CDR3 sequences; roughly 40% were detected once. The biggest ten clones account for 1.5% to 2% of the sample. These receptors' antigens are unknown. Sequenced sample: blood. The receptors shown here come from a girl aged 10 to 17 with multiple sclerosis.

As concerns this clonotype: A junction end diverges from the germline sequence, so it may reflect a read error. The chain uses TRBV7-9 and TRBJ2-6; either TRBD1 or TRBD2 may supply D (5 bases each). This CDR3 comprises 15 residues. Germline V lookup: CDR1 SEHNR, CDR2 FQNEAQ (reference sequence). This CDR3 is CASSSRETGANVRTF. The CDR3 coding sequence is TGTGCCAGCAGCTCCCGGGAAACTGGGGCCAACGTCCGGACTTTC.

This clonotype was seen a few times. The chain has TRBV12-3 or TRBV12-4 and TRBJ1-2; 7 positions match TRBD1. This CDR3 is 14 amino acids long. V shed 5 bases, J shed 4 bases, and the junction held 7 bases outside the gene matches. As DNA, the CDR3 is TGTGCCAGCAGTCCCAGACAGGGAGGCTATGGCTACACCTTC. It is translated as CASSPRQGGYGYTF.

This sequence joins TRBV29-1 and TRBJ2-3; 14 bases are shared with TRBD2. The junction had 9 bases not matched to a gene; V was cut back by 7 bases and J by 6 bases. Germline lookup yields CDR1 SQVTM and CDR2 ANQGSEA. This CDR3 is built from 15 residues. The CDR3 nucleotides are TGCAGCGGGAAGGGACTAGCGGGAGTCGGGGATACGCAGTATTTT. It yields the protein CSGKGLAGVGDTQYF.

This clonotype has more than one count but fewer than ten. The gene calls are TRBV5-6 and TRBJ2-1, with a weak D call TRBD2 (5 bases). Germline-derived CDR1 and CDR2 are SGHDT and YYEEEE. The CDR3 has 12 residues. The V gene lost 1 base and the J gene lost 8 bases, with 7 bases spanning the gap. The DNA for the CDR3 is TGTGCCAGCAGCTTGATGAGGGATGAGCAGTTCTTC. Translation: CASSLMRDEQFF.

The gene calls are TRBV3-1 and TRBJ2-6, with D possibly being TRBD1 (6 bases). V was clipped by 0 bases and J by 0 bases, with 12 bases between them. Germline V gene sequence: CDR1 LGHDT, CDR2 YNNKEL (reference sequence). The CDR3 extends over 18 amino acids. CDR3 in DNA: TGTGCCAGCAGCCAAGACGTAACAGGGACCTCTGGGGCCAACGTCCTGACTTTC. Translated: CASSQDVTGTSGANVLTF.

This clonotype has just a few counts. This chain joins TRBV20-1 and TRBJ1-1, with D hard to call. Deletions cut 6 bases from V and 5 bases from J, with 19 bases between. The CDR3 has 14 residues. The germline gives CDR1 DFQATT, CDR2 SNEGSKA (reference sequence). The CDR3 nucleotides are TGCAGTGCCCCTAGGGCAGGTTTGGAAACTGAAGCTTTCTTT. Its protein is CSAPRAGLETEAFF.

This chain connects TRBV5-1 to TRBJ2-1, with no clear D. V dropped 4 bases and J dropped 2 bases, with 13 bases sitting between them. This CDR3 is built from 15 residues. Germline V gives CDR1 SGHRS, CDR2 YFSETQ. The CDR3: CASSIPTGAYNEQFF. The CDR3 coding sequence is TGCGCCAGCAGCATACCCACCGGCGCCTACAATGAGCAGTTCTTC.

This clonotype came up a few times. A read error may explain this, as a much larger clone is one base away. The chain uses TRBV12-3 or TRBV12-4 and TRBJ1-2; a possible D gene is TRBD1 (5 bases). This CDR3 has 12 amino acids. Trimming left V 4 bases short and J 2 bases short, with 5 bases between. CDR3 DNA sequence: TGTGCCAGCAGTTGGGGGAACTATGGCTACACCTTC. Amino acid sequence: CASSWGNYGYTF.

This chain uses TRBV7-9 with TRBJ1-2; D possibly corresponds to TRBD1 (5 bases). From germline, CDR1 is SEHNR and CDR2 FQNEAQ (reference sequence). The CDR3 consists of 13 residues. Trimming stripped 2 bases from V and 6 bases from J, with 10 bases between. The CDR3 here is CASSLPGRDGYTF. CDR3 in DNA: TGTGCCAGCAGCTTACCGGGGCGCGATGGCTACACCTTC.

This clonotype was counted a few times. The chain links TRBV3-1 to TRBJ2-5; D ambiguous. The assigned J gene may be wrong: the sequence end matches TRBJ2-7 better. The CDR3 spans 12 residues. Germline V gene data show CDR1 as LGHDT and CDR2 as YNNKEL (reference sequence). The CDR3 DNA reads as TGTGCCAGCAGCCAACTTGAATACGAGCAGTACTTC. Protein product: CASSQLEYEQYF.

The V call is TRBV12-3 or TRBV12-4, the J call TRBJ2-2; D possibly uses TRBD1 or TRBD2 (5 bases each). V gave up 6 bases and J gave up 4 bases, with 27 bases separating them. The CDR3 length is 19 residues. The DNA of the CDR3 is TGTGCCAGCAGCCACCCCGTCGGGCAAGCAAGGGGACCCACCGGGGAGCTGTTTTTT. This translates into CASSHPVGQARGPTGELFF.

This clonotype is a singleton in its sample. The rearrangement uses TRBV5-1 and TRBJ2-1, with TRBD1 as a possible D gene (5 bases). The end of the DNA is better explained by TRBJ2-7, so the J call may be wrong. The CDR3 is 16 amino acids. Germline CDR1 is SGHRS and CDR2 is YFSETQ. The DNA of the CDR3 is TGCGCCAGCAGCTTGGTCTCCAGGGTCTCCTACAATGAGCAGTACTTC. Protein: CASSLVSRVSYNEQYF.

V and J are TRBV7-8 and TRBJ2-3, with TRBD2 matching over 10 bases. Germline-derived CDR1 and CDR2 are SGHVS and FQNEAQ. Germline trimming cut 5 bases from V and 6 bases from J; bases unmatched to any gene: 11. The CDR3 has 16 amino acids. This chain's CDR3 is CASSPELAGGSDTQYF. The CDR3 nucleotides are TGTGCCAGCAGCCCCGAATTAGCGGGAGGCTCGGATACGCAGTATTTT.

The chain uses TRBV27 and TRBJ2-7; D may be TRBD2 (5 bases). This CDR3 has 15 amino acids. With 2 bases removed from V and 5 bases from J, the gap between germline ends came to 16 bases. The germline V gene encodes CDR1 MNHEY and CDR2 SMNVEV (reference sequence). CDR3 residues: CASSLVRETTNEQYF. The CDR3 coding sequence is TGTGCCAGCAGTTTAGTAAGGGAGACTACGAACGAGCAGTACTTC.

V is TRBV7-2 and J is TRBJ2-4; 8 nucleotides agree with TRBD2. With the DNA end fitting TRBJ2-7 better, the J assignment may be wrong. In germline, CDR1 is SGHTA, CDR2 FQGNSA. The length of the CDR3 is 14 residues. The CDR3 sequence is CASSPLAGPYEQYF. CDR3 coding DNA: TGTGCCAGCAGCCCTCTAGCGGGTCCCTACGAGCAGTACTTC.

This clonotype was seen ten or more times. The chain recombines TRBV5-1 with TRBJ2-3, with D possibly matching TRBD1 (6 bases). Deletions cut 0 bases from V and 0 bases from J, with 17 bases between. The CDR3 is 18 residues long. Germline V gives CDR1 SGHRS, CDR2 YFSETQ. CDR3 protein: CASSLGPALQGSTDTQYF. The CDR3 DNA is TGCGCCAGCAGCTTGGGCCCCGCCCTACAGGGCAGCACAGATACGCAGTATTTT.

This chain links TRBV2 with TRBJ2-4, with a weak D call TRBD2 (5 bases). The V gene lost 7 bases and the J gene lost 13 bases, with 11 bases spanning the gap. Per germline, CDR1 SNHLY and CDR2 FYNNEI. This CDR3 has 10 residues. As DNA, the CDR3 is TGTGCCAGCAACCGAAGGGAGCAGTACTTC. This codes for CASNRREQYF.

This clonotype showed up just a few times. The chain employs TRBV4-1 and TRBJ1-5; 7 nucleotides align to TRBD1. Germline V lookup: CDR1 MGHRA, CDR2 YSYEKL. Trimming took 1 base from V and 0 from J; bases not matched to a gene: 3. CDR3 size: 16 residues. The CDR3: CASSQGYRGSNQPQHF. DNA of the CDR3: TGCGCCAGCAGCCAAGGATACAGGGGTAGCAATCAGCCCCAGCATTTT.

This clonotype was seen only a few times. The rearrangement joins TRBV10-2 to TRBJ2-5; D gene ambiguous. Trimming removed 0 bases at V and 4 bases at J, with 12 bases between. The germline V gene has CDR1 WSHSY and CDR2 SAAADI. The CDR3 extends over 15 amino acids. The CDR3 protein is CASSESAVGPETQYF. The CDR3 DNA follows: TGCGCCAGCAGTGAGTCCGCCGTAGGCCCAGAGACCCAGTACTTC.

There are a few counts of this clonotype. The chain uses TRBV12-3 or TRBV12-4 and TRBJ2-7, with D possibly TRBD1 on 6 matching bases. Trimming took 8 bases from V and 10 from J, leaving 30 bases between them. CDR3 length equals 16 residues. CDR3 nucleotide sequence: TGTGCCAGCCTTATTACCGGGACACCAGCCGTTACGGCCCAGTACTTC. This gives the protein CASLITGTPAVTAQYF.

Concerning this clonotype: A much larger clonotype is one base distant, so this may be a read error. The V gene is TRBV12-3 or TRBV12-4, the J gene TRBJ2-3, with 8 positions matching TRBD1. The CDR3 contains 16 residues. Trimming took 6 bases from V and 2 from J; bases not matched to a gene: 10. The CDR3 loop reads CASSRLTGATTDTQYF. The DNA for the CDR3 is TGTGCCAGCAGCCGCCTGACAGGGGCCACCACAGATACGCAGTATTTT.

A word on this clonotype: A much larger clone lies a single base off, so this may be a read error. This chain's CDR3 is CAGTPGGSVYGYTF. CDR3 bases: TGTGCCGGCACCCCGGGGGGTAGTGTGTATGGCTACACCTTC. The chain combines TRBV12-3 or TRBV12-4 with TRBJ1-2; TRBD1 might be the D (5 bases). The CDR3 spans 14 residues. The V gene lost 11 bases and the J gene lost 5 bases, with 21 bases spanning the gap.

The rearrangement joins TRBV20-1 to TRBJ1-5; D is ambiguous. V was cut by 3 bases and J by 3 bases, with 9 bases left in between. Germline V gene lookup returns CDR1 DFQATT and CDR2 SNEGSKA (reference sequence). This CDR3 region has 13 residues. The CDR3 is CSASVRFNQPQHF. The CDR3 DNA reads as TGCAGTGCTAGTGTCAGGTTCAATCAGCCCCAGCATTTT.

This chain uses TRBV5-1 with TRBJ2-1; 10 bases are a match to TRBD2. Germline-derived CDR1 and CDR2 are SGHRS and YFSETQ. V was clipped by 0 bases and J by 8 bases; unmatched bases: 2. The CDR3 has 14 amino acids. Here the CDR3 reads CASSLEREGDEQFF. The DNA for the CDR3 is TGCGCCAGCAGCTTGGAGCGGGAGGGGGATGAGCAGTTCTTC.

This CDR3 reads CASSEVTGGGYEQYF. The CDR3 bases are TGTGCCAGCAGTGAAGTGACAGGGGGAGGCTACGAGCAGTACTTC. The chain joins TRBV6-1 to TRBJ2-7; TRBD1 aligns across 9 bases. CDR1 is MNHNS, CDR2 SASEGT, per germline. The CDR3 length is 15 residues. V dropped 1 base and J dropped 3; count of bases not matched to a gene: 4.

This clonotype has only a few counts. The chain employs TRBV5-6 and TRBJ2-1; no clear D gene. The germline V gene encodes CDR1 SGHDT and CDR2 YYEEEE. V lost 4 bases and J lost 0, with 14 bases in between. The length of the CDR3 is 16 residues. CDR3 amino acids: CASSQGASSSYNEQFF. Here the CDR3 DNA reads TGTGCCAGCAGCCAAGGTGCCTCCAGCTCCTACAATGAGCAGTTCTTC.

The V call is TRBV19, the J call TRBJ2-1; D unresolved. Germline V gene data show CDR1 as LNHDA and CDR2 as SQIVND (reference sequence). The V end lost 3 bases, the J end lost 3 bases, and 9 bases lay between the germline ends. The CDR3 contains 14 residues. In nucleotides, the CDR3 is TGTGCCAGTAGTATCACGGGCCGCTACAATGAGCAGTTCTTC. Its translation is CASSITGRYNEQFF.

The chain couples TRBV4-2 to TRBJ2-1; 13 positions agree with TRBD2. The CDR3 contains 18 residues. The junction had 12 bases not matched to a gene; V was cut back by 1 base and J by 9 bases. The germline V gene encodes CDR1 LGHNA and CDR2 YNFKEQ. CDR3 nucleotide sequence: TGTGCCAGCAGCCAAGTCCCCTCTACTAGCGGGGGGGCCCGTGAGCAGTTCTTC. Its translation is CASSQVPSTSGGAREQFF.

V usage is TRBV6-5 and J usage is TRBJ1-2; D remains ambiguous. The CDR3 spans 16 residues. The germline V and J ends were trimmed by 0 bases and 0 bases, with 11 bases remaining between them. The germline V gene has CDR1 MNHEY and CDR2 SVGAGI. The CDR3 DNA is TGTGCCAGCAGTTACTCGACGAGCGTGCCTAACTATGGCTACACCTTC. The encoded protein is CASSYSTSVPNYGYTF.

The chain links TRBV12-3 or TRBV12-4 to TRBJ2-1; unclear D gene. Trimming shortened V by 6 bases and J by 5 bases, and 14 bases separated the two germline ends. The CDR3 has 14 residues. The CDR3 reads CASSIDPAHNEQFF. CDR3 nucleotide sequence: TGTGCCAGCAGCATCGATCCAGCGCACAATGAGCAGTTCTTC.